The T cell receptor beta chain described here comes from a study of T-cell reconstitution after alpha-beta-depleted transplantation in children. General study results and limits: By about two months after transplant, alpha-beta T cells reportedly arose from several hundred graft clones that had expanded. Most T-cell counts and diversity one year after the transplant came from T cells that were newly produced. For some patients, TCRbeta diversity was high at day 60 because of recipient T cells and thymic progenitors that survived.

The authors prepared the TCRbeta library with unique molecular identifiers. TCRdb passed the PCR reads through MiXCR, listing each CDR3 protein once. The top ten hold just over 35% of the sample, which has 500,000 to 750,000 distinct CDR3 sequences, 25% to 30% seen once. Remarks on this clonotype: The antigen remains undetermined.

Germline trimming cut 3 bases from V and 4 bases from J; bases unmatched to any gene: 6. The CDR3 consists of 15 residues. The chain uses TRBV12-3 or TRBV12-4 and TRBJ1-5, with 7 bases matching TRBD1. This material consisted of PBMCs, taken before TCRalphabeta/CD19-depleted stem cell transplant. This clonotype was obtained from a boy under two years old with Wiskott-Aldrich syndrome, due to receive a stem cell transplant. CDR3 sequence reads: CASSFAGGRNQPQHF. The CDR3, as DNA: TGTGCCAGCAGTTTTGCAGGGGGAAGGAATCAGCCCCAGCATTTT.